This TCR beta chain was observed in a study of blood T cells in healthy people across ages. Roughly 9.5 milliliters of peripheral blood were drawn from each donor into EDTA-treated tubes. Study-wide results and limits: Older individuals had lower TCR beta diversity per million T cells (the decline was roughly linear). Unsorted PBMC material precluded a definitive naive versus antigen-experienced comparison.

Points on this clonotype: Its target is not known.

Alongside a J-beta primer mix, a sample-barcoded 5' primer served in a second PCR lasting about 7 to 12 cycles. The template-switch adaptor, which had 12 random nucleotides, put a tag on each cDNA molecule. One entry per CDR3 protein results from TCRdb running MiXCR on the 5' RACE reads. The sample contains over 1,500,000 distinct CDR3 sequences, more than 35% of which appear only once. The source is a human donor in good health. The sequenced material came from blood.

DNA of the CDR3: TGCGCCAGCAGCCAAGATAATGTAAAGGGGACAGGAGATACCTTGGATGAGCAGTTCTTC. Amino acids: CASSQDNVKGTGDTLDEQFF. The chain uses TRBV4-1 and TRBJ2-1; 8 positions match TRBD1. V dropped 0 bases and J dropped 8; count of bases not matched to a gene: 21. This CDR3 has 20 residues. Germline loops: CDR1 MGHRA, CDR2 YSYEKL.